Each of the 15 T cell receptor beta chains below was sequenced from the same sample in a study of cytomegalovirus exposure and HLA in healthy donors. The PCR made use of 60 Vbeta and 13 Jbeta primers. Profiled with immunoSEQ multiplex PCR; TCRdb holds only in-frame clones, not every one. The data hold about 150,000 clones, with more than 60% observed a single time. Sequencing was performed on PBMCs. All receptors derive from a man aged 40-55 years in good health and CMV-seropositive.

This chain links TRBV6-5 with TRBJ1-4, with D unresolved. The germline V gene encodes CDR1 MNHEY and CDR2 SVGAGI. CDR3 size: 14 residues. Trimming took 4 bases from V and 3 from J, leaving 9 bases between them. CDR3 DNA: TGTGCCAGCAGTTCGGCCGGAGCTAATGAAAAACTGTTTTTT. Protein: CASSSAGANEKLFF.

In its sample, this clone was seen a few times. This chain's CDR3 is CASSLPSGRIDTQYF. The CDR3 DNA sequence: TGTGCCAGCAGTTTACCTAGCGGGAGAATAGATACGCAGTATTTT. The chain recombines TRBV28 with TRBJ2-3, with TRBD2 identical over 10 bases. Germline loops: CDR1 MDHEN, CDR2 SYDVKM. The CDR3 spans 15 residues. V dropped 2 bases and J dropped 5; count of bases not matched to a gene: 4.

The chain combines TRBV6-1 with TRBJ2-3; perhaps TRBD1 as D (5 bases). CDR1 is MNHNS and CDR2 is SASEGT in the germline V gene. The V end was cut by 2 bases, the J end by 7 bases, with 19 bases between. This CDR3 is 16 amino acids long. DNA for the CDR3: TGTGCCAGCAGTGAAAGTACAGGCTCTTCACGGAATACGCAGTATTTT. Protein: CASSESTGSSRNTQYF.

V and J are TRBV2 and TRBJ1-1, with TRBD1 as a possible D gene (6 bases). V was shortened by 3 bases and J by 4 bases, with 21 bases between the two germline ends. This CDR3 has 17 amino acids. Per germline, CDR1 SNHLY and CDR2 FYNNEI. The CDR3 bases are TGTGCCAGCAGTGATTATGGGAGAGGGGACAAACCCACTGAAGCTTTCTTT. Its protein is CASSDYGRGDKPTEAFF.

The chain uses TRBV6-6 and TRBJ2-7; 7 bases are shared with TRBD2. Trimming at V came to 7 bases and at J to 5 bases, leaving 11 bases not matched to a gene. The CDR3 is 14 amino acids. CDR1 and CDR2 (germline): MNHNY, SVGAGI (reference sequence). CDR3 in DNA: TGTGCCAGCATCAAAGGGGCGGGAGTAAACGAGCAGTACTTC. It codes for CASIKGAGVNEQYF.

The V and J genes are TRBV5-8 and TRBJ1-5; D ambiguous. The CDR3 loop spans 16 amino acids. The V gene lost 0 bases and the J gene lost 3 bases, with 13 bases spanning the gap. The germline CDR1 and CDR2 sequences are SGHTS and YDEGEE. The CDR3 bases are TGTGCCAGCAGCTTGGGGTCGGTATTTACCAATCAGCCCCAGCATTTT. Protein sequence: CASSLGSVFTNQPQHF.

The rearrangement links TRBV5-3 to TRBJ2-7; 9 bases are a match to TRBD1. TRBV5-3 is reported as an ORF; its role is uncertain. V was pared by 0 bases and J by 0 bases, with 13 bases of the junction left unmatched. The CDR3 consists of 19 residues. The CDR3 sequence: CARSLDYPRTGEPSYEQYF. The CDR3 DNA follows: TGTGCCAGAAGCTTGGATTACCCCAGGACAGGGGAACCCTCCTACGAGCAGTACTTC.

The chain carries TRBV6-5 and TRBJ2-3; D is perhaps TRBD2 (6 bases). This CDR3 region has 14 residues. Germline loops: CDR1 MNHEY, CDR2 SVGAGI. The ends were cut back, 4 bases at V and 6 bases at J, with 14 bases in the middle. In DNA, the CDR3 is TGTGCCAGCAGTTCAGGGACTCGGAAGGATACGCAGTATTTT. This translates into CASSSGTRKDTQYF.

CDR3 coding DNA: TGTGCCAGCAGTTTAGCGGGGAACAATGAGCAGTTCTTC. It yields the protein CASSLAGNNEQFF. The rearrangement uses TRBV27 and TRBJ2-1, with D possibly matching TRBD2 (6 bases). This CDR3 is built from 13 residues. Trimming cost V 2 bases and J 5 bases, with 7 bases left between them. CDR1 and CDR2 from the germline V gene are MNHEY and SMNVEV (reference sequence).

This clone was seen a single time. V is TRBV5-1 and J is TRBJ2-1, with TRBD2 as a possible D gene (5 bases). V lost 0 bases and J 4 bases, leaving 14 bases between the germline ends. The germline V gene has CDR1 SGHRS and CDR2 YFSETQ. The CDR3 consists of 16 residues. CDR3 DNA: TGCGCCAGCAGCTTGGCCCTGAGCGGAGAGTACAATGAGCAGTTCTTC. It codes for CASSLALSGEYNEQFF.

V gene TRBV28 combines with J gene TRBJ1-1; no firm D call. V lost 2 bases to trimming and J lost 1 base, with 8 bases between them. The CDR3 sequence is 14 residues long. Looked up from germline, CDR1 is MDHEN and CDR2 is SYDVKM. This chain's CDR3 is CASSLAGRNTEAFF. The DNA of the CDR3 is TGTGCCAGCAGTTTAGCCGGTCGGAACACTGAAGCTTTCTTT.

The chain uses TRBV2 and TRBJ1-3, with 8 bases that match TRBD1. The CDR3 is 14 residues long. The junction had 1 base not matched to a gene; V was cut back by 4 bases and J by 2 bases. Germline V gene lookup returns CDR1 SNHLY and CDR2 FYNNEI. The CDR3 DNA sequence: TGTGCCAGCAGTGTGACAGGGGCTGGAAACACCATATATTTT. This encodes CASSVTGAGNTIYF.

CDR3 sequence (DNA): TGTGCCATCACAGCTTTGGGCTCCTACGAGCAGTACTTC. Translating it yields CAITALGSYEQYF. The chain has TRBV7-8 and TRBJ2-5; D remains ambiguous. The assigned J gene may be wrong: the sequence end matches TRBJ2-7 better. CDR1 is SGHVS, CDR2 FQNEAQ, per germline. The CDR3 runs to 13 residues.

The chain joins TRBV4-2 to TRBJ1-3, with 9 bases identical to TRBD1. Trimming took 4 bases from V and 7 from J; bases not matched to a gene: 8. Germline CDR1 and CDR2: LGHNA and YNFKEQ. CDR3 length: 15 residues. The CDR3 DNA is TGTGCCAGCAGCCGGGGACAGGGCCGCGACAACACCATATATTTT. Translation gives CASSRGQGRDNTIYF.

As to this clone: Additional DNA sequences in this sample encode the identical CDR3. This rearrangement joins TRBV20-1 to TRBJ2-5, with D perhaps TRBD2 (6 bases). The germline V gene has CDR1 DFQATT and CDR2 SNEGSKA (reference sequence). Trimming took off 6 bases at V and 5 bases at J, with 7 bases between the two ends. This CDR3 has 10 amino acids. The CDR3 DNA follows: TGCAGTGCCGCGGGGGAGACCCAGTACTTC. It yields the protein CSAAGETQYF.